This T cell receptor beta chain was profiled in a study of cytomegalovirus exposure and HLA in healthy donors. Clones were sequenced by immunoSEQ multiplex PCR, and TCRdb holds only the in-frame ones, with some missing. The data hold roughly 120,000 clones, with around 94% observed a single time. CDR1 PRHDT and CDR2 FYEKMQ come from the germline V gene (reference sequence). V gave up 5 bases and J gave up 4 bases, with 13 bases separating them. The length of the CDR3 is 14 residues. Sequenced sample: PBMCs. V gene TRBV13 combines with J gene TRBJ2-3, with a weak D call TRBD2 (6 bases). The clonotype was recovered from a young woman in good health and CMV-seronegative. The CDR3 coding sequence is TGTGCCAGCAGCGACGGGGGTGTAGCAGATACGCAGTATTTT. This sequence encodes CASSDGGVADTQYF.